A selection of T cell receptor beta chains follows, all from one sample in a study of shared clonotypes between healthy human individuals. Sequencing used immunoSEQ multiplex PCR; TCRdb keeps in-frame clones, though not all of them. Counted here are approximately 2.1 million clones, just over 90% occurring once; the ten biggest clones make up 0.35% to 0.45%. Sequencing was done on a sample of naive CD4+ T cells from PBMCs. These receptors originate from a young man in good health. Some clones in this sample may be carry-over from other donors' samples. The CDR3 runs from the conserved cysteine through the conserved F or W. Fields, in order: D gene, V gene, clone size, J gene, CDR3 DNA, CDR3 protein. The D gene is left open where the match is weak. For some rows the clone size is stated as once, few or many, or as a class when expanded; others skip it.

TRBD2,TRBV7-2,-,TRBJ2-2,TGTGCCAGCAGCTTAGAAGCGGGAATCGGGGAGCTGTTTTTT,CASSLEAGIGELFF
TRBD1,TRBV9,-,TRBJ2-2,TGTGCCAGTTACCCCGGGACAGGGGCCACCGGGGAGCTGTTTTTT,CASYPGTGATGELFF
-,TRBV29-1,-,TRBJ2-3,TGCAGCGTTCGGTGGGGTACGCAGTATTTT,CSVRWGTQYF
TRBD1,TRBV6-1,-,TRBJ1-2,TGTTCGTCGGGACAGGGGAACTATGGCTACACCTTC,CSSGQGNYGYTF
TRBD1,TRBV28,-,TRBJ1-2,TGTGCCAGCAGCCAAGACAGGGGAAGAGGCTACACCTTC,CASSQDRGRGYTF
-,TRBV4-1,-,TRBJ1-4,TGCGCCAGCAGCCCCGGCCGGCTAATGGCAACTAATGAAAAACTGTTTTTT,CASSPGRLMATNEKLFF
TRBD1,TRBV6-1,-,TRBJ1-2,TGTGCCAGCAGTGAAGTCGGGACAGATGGCTACACCTTC,CASSEVGTDGYTF
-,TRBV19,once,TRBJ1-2,TGTGCCAGTAGTATTCGTGACGGTGACTATGGCTACACCTTC,CASSIRDGDYGYTF
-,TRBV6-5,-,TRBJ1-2,TGTGCCAGCAGAGGACGGTTCTATGGCTACACCTTC,CASRGRFYGYTF
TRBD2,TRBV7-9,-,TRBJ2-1,TGTGCCAGCAGCGCAAGCGGGGGAAATGAGCAGTTCTTC,CASSASGGNEQFF
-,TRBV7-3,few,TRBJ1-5,TGTGCCAGCCATCCCCACAATCAGCCCCAGCATTTT,CASHPHNQPQHF
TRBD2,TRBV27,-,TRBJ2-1,TGTGCCAGCAGTGGAAGCGGGAGCTCCTACAATGAGCAGTTCTTC,CASSGSGSSYNEQFF
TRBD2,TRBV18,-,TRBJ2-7,TGTGCCAGCTCACCGCCGGGACTACACTACGAGCAGTACTTC,CASSPPGLHYEQYF
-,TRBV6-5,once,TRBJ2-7,TGTGCCGCCCGGGGCCCCTCCTACGAGCAGTACTTC,CAARGPSYEQYF
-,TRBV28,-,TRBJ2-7,TGTGCCAGCAGTTTATGGGGGTCCCTGGGCGAGCAGTACTTC,CASSLWGSLGEQYF
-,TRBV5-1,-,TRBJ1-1,TGCGCCAGCAATCCCGTACAGGGCTCTGGGGCTTTCTTT,CASNPVQGSGAFF
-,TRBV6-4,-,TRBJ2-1,TGTGCCAGCAGTGACGACAGAGACAATGAGCAGTTCTTC,CASSDDRDNEQFF
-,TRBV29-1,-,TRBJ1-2,TGCAGCGCCGTGCCCGGGCAGAATTATGGCTACACCTTC,CSAVPGQNYGYTF
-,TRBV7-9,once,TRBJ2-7,TGTGCCAGCAGCTTAGGGGACACAATCTACGAGCAGTACTTC,CASSLGDTIYEQYF
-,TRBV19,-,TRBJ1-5,TGTGCCAGTAGTATGAATCATCAGGGGCGGACAATTCCCCTCACTAATCAGCCCCAGCATTTT,CASSMNHQGRTIPLTNQPQHF
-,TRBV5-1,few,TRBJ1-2,TGCGCCAGCAGCTTGCAGACTGGGTATGGCTACACCTTC,CASSLQTGYGYTF
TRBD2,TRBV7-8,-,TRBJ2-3,TGTGCCAGCAGCAATCCCCAAAGACCGGGACTAGCGGGAGGGCCGATGGATACGCAGTATTTT,CASSNPQRPGLAGGPMDTQYF
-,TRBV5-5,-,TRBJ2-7,TGTGCCAGCACCCCTCTGAACGGCTACGAGCAGTACTTC,CASTPLNGYEQYF
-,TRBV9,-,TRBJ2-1,TGTGCCAGCAGCCCCCTTTTGGGGACCCCCTCCTACAATGAGCAGTTCTTC,CASSPLLGTPSYNEQFF
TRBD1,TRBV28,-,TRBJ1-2,TGTGCCAGCAGTCCCCGCGACAGGGCGGAAACTAACTATGGCTACACCTTC,CASSPRDRAETNYGYTF
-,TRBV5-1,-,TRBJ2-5,TGCGCCAGCAGCTTGGTCCTGGGAGAGACCCAGTACTTC,CASSLVLGETQYF
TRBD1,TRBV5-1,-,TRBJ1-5,TGCGCCAGCAGCTTGGCCCCGACAGGGAAGGGGCAGCCCCAGCATTTT,CASSLAPTGKGQPQHF
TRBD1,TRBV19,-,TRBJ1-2,TGTGCCAGCTTGCACAGGGGGCTTGGCTACACCTTC,CASLHRGLGYTF
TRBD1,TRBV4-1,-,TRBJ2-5,TGCGCCAGCAGCAAACAGGGGAGTGTGGAGACCCAGTACTTC,CASSKQGSVETQYF
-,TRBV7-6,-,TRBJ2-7,TGTGCCAGCAGTTCCCAGGCGTACGAGCAGTACTTC,CASSSQAYEQYF
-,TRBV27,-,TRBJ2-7,TGTGCCAGCAGGAGTTTTATGCGGGGAGAATACGAGCAGTACTTC,CASRSFMRGEYEQYF
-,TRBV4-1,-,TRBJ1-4,TGCGCCAGCAGCCAAGCCCGAACAGCCGCTAATGAAAAACTGTTTTTT,CASSQARTAANEKLFF
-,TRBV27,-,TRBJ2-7,TGTGCCAGCAGTTTAGGGCAGGGGCTGACCTACGAGCAGTACTTC,CASSLGQGLTYEQYF
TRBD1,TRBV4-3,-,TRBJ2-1,TGCGCCAGCAGCCAAGCCGGGACAGGGGCATCTGAGCAGTTCTTC,CASSQAGTGASEQFF
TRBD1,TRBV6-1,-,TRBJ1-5,TGTGCCAGCAGTTTTGGACAGGGACATCAGCCCCAGCATTTT,CASSFGQGHQPQHF
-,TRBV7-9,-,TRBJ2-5,TGTGCCAGCAGGATCTCCCTCGCAGGACAGGAGACCCAGTACTTC,CASRISLAGQETQYF
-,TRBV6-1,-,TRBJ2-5,TGTGCCAGCAGCGCAAGGACAGTTCAAGAGACCCAGTACTTC,CASSARTVQETQYF
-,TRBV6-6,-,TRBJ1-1,TGTGCCAGCAGTCTACTCGGGCCGGGTGGCACTGAAGCTTTCTTT,CASSLLGPGGTEAFF
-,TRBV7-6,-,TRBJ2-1,TGTGCCAGCAGTAAAACCGGGAGATACTCCTACAATGAGCAGTTCTTC,CASSKTGRYSYNEQFF
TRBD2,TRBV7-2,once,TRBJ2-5,TGTGCCAGCAGCTTAGTGCCGGGACTAGTGGGAGAGACCCAGTACTTC,CASSLVPGLVGETQYF
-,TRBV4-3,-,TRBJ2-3,TGCGCCAGCAGCCCGTACAAGTTTAGAAAATGGGATACGCAGTATTTT,CASSPYKFRKWDTQYF
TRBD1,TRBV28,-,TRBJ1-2,TGTGCCAGCAGTACCCCGGGACAGGGGCTCGGGGGCTACACCTTC,CASSTPGQGLGGYTF
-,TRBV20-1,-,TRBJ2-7,TGCAGTGTCCCGGCCCCGAGGGAACAGTACTTC,CSVPAPREQYF
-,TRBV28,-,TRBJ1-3,TGTGCCAGCAGTTTACACTGGGGGGCCAGACCGTCCTCTGGAAACACCATATATTTT,CASSLHWGARPSSGNTIYF
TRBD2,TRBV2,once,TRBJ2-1,TGTGCCGGGGCCTCGGGACTAGCGGGAAAAAATGAGCAGTTCTTC,CAGASGLAGKNEQFF
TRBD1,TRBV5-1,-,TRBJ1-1,TGCGCCAGCAGCTTGCGTCGACAGGGAAGCGACGCGACTGAAGCTTTCTTT,CASSLRRQGSDATEAFF
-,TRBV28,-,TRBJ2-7,TGTGCCAGCAGGGGAGACTACGAGCAGTACTTC,CASRGDYEQYF
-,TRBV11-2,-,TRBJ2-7,TGTGCCAGCAGCTTAATATTTGGGGGATACGAGCAGTACTTC,CASSLIFGGYEQYF
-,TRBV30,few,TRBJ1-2,TGTGCCGCCGAGGAAGGCTATGGCTACACCTTC,CAAEEGYGYTF
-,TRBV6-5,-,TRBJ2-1,TGTGCCAGCAGTTCGGGAGATTGGGATGAGCAGTTCTTC,CASSSGDWDEQFF
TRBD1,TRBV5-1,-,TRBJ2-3,TGCGCCAGCAGCCATGACAGGGCGGCAGATACGCAGTATTTT,CASSHDRAADTQYF
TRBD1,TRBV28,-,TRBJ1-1,TGTGCCAGCAGTTTACTCCGCCTGACAGGGCGGATGAACACTGAAGCTTTCTTT,CASSLLRLTGRMNTEAFF
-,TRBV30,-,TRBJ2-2,TGTGCCTGGAAGAGTAGCCCCACCGGGGAGCTGTTTTTT,CAWKSSPTGELFF
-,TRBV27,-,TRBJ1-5,TGTGCCAGCAGTTTATCGGAAACCTTCTTCTGGGTCCTCAATCAGCCCCAGCATTTT,CASSLSETFFWVLNQPQHF
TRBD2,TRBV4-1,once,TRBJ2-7,TGCGCCAGCAGCCCATCGGGACTAGCGGGGGGCTACGAGCAGTACTTC,CASSPSGLAGGYEQYF
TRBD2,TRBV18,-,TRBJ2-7,TGTGCCAGCTCACTTCTAGCGGGACTGGACGAGCAGTACTTC,CASSLLAGLDEQYF
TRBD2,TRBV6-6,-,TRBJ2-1,TGTGCCAGCAGTTATGGGACTAGCTCCTACAATGAGCAGTTCTTC,CASSYGTSSYNEQFF
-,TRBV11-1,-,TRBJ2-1,TGTGCCAGTATCGAGGGCAGCAGCTCCTACAATGAGCAGTTCTTC,CASIEGSSSYNEQFF
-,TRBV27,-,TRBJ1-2,TGTGCCAGCAGTCGCAACGCCCCTAGAGGGTATGGCTACACCTTC,CASSRNAPRGYGYTF